The entry below describes one TCR beta chain. Its target is unknown. The sample comes from a study of CXCR4 blockade with PD-1 therapy in pancreatic cancer. TCRdb's table, derived via immunoSEQ multiplex PCR, lists solely in-frame clones and lacks some. The data show about 5,000 clones, about three fifths seen once. The V and J ends lost 0 bases and 1 base respectively, with 4 bases between them. Germline loops: CDR1 MNHGY, CDR2 SAAAGT. The CDR3 covers 14 residues. These archived tumors were resected from patients never given neoadjuvant therapy beforehand. General study findings and limits: Convergent selection by common tumor antigens was suggested by nucleotide rearrangement counts. Sequencing covered TCRbeta chains only, not alpha chains. Intratumoral clonality (mean 0.14) exceeded healthy blood (about 0.045) but did not track survival.

The specimen sequenced was tumor tissue. This receptor was taken from a human donor with pancreatic ductal adenocarcinoma. The chain couples TRBV6-8 to TRBJ1-5, with unresolved D. CDR3 sequence: CASSYSNSNQPQHF. CDR3 nucleotides: TGTGCCAGCAGTTACTCGAACAGCAATCAGCCCCAGCATTTT.